Presented here are 2 T cell receptor beta chains from one specimen sequenced in a study of patients and donors after allogeneic stem cell transplantation. Using its own MiXCR run on the RT-PCR reads, TCRdb lists one record per CDR3 protein. The repertoire consists of about 960,000 distinct CDR3 sequences, with approximately 18% occurring once and the leading ten covering 5% to 6.5%. Sequencing used blood, either unsorted or a sorted T cell fraction (not recorded which). These receptors all stem from a human donor who was either an allogeneic HSCT recipient or a stem cell or donor lymphocyte infusion donor (not recorded which). It is not recorded whose cells these are; they may come from a transplant donor.

The chain joins TRBV6-2 or TRBV6-3 to TRBJ1-2, with D possibly TRBD1 on 6 matching bases. The CDR3 loop spans 15 amino acids. CDR1 and CDR2 from the germline V gene are MNHEY and SVGEGT. Trimming removed 6 bases at V and 1 base at J, with 15 bases between. Here the CDR3 reads CASSYKDRVNYGYTF. CDR3 sequence (DNA): TGTGCCAGCAGCTACAAGGACAGAGTTAACTATGGCTACACCTTC.

This clonotype was seen more than once but under ten times. The rearrangement joins TRBV5-1 to TRBJ1-1, with D tentatively TRBD1 (6 bases). Germline V gene sequence: CDR1 SGHRS, CDR2 YFSETQ. V lost 4 bases and J 8 bases, leaving 18 bases between the germline ends. The CDR3 contains 14 residues. CDR3: CASSLYRDDSEAFF. The CDR3 DNA follows: TGCGCCAGCAGCCTCTACAGGGATGATTCCGAAGCTTTCTTT.